The next 27 T cell receptor beta chains were all read from a single sample in a study of tumor and adjacent non-tumor tissue in lung cancer. RNA was extracted from bulk tissue without any cell sorting. More than 3 cm separated this lung sample from the edge of the tumor. Three rounds of nested PCR, following a modified ARM-PCR protocol, produced the TCRbeta library. MiXCR, applied by TCRdb to the multiplex PCR reads, yields one record per CDR3 protein. The data contain 50,000 to 60,000 distinct CDR3 sequences, 60% to 80% of them seen just once; the ten biggest clones take up over 20%. Sequenced sample: distant non-tumor lung tissue. The receptors derive from a woman aged 55-69 years with non-small cell lung cancer.

In this sample, this clonotype turned up many times. The chain joins TRBV10-1 to TRBJ1-1; TRBD1 aligns across 12 bases. Germline V gene lookup returns CDR1 WNHNN and CDR2 SYGVQD (reference sequence). V gave up 10 bases and J gave up 5 bases; unmatched junction bases: 11. The CDR3 runs 15 residues. The CDR3 DNA sequence: TGCGCCATCTACCCTGGGACAGGGGGCCTGACTGAAGCTTTCTTT. Its translation is CAIYPGTGGLTEAFF.

This clonotype was seen only once. V and J are TRBV5-1 and TRBJ1-2; no clear D. The CDR3 is 14 residues long. V lost 4 bases, J lost 2 bases, and 12 bases lay in between. In germline, CDR1 is SGHRS, CDR2 YFSETQ. The CDR3 reads CASSNGLQNYGYTF. In nucleotides, the CDR3 is TGCGCCAGCAGCAACGGACTGCAAAACTATGGCTACACCTTC. The entire variable domain, with the rest obtained from reference TRBV5-1 and TRBJ1-2, is as follows: KAGVTQTPRYLIKTRGQQVTLSCSPISGHRSVSWYQQTPGQGLQFLFEYFSETQRNKGNFPGRFSGRQFSNSRSEMNVSTLELGDSALYLCASSNGLQNYGYTFGSGTRLTVV.

The chain is built from TRBV12-3 or TRBV12-4 and TRBJ2-3; TRBD1 matches at 7 bases. The CDR3 sequence is 15 residues long. After removal of 5 bases from V and 3 bases from J, the junction contained 8 bases not matched to a gene. The DNA of the CDR3 is TGTGCCAGCAGTGTGGGACAGTGCAGTACAGATACGCAGTATTTT. Its translation is CASSVGQCSTDTQYF.

The chain joins TRBV29-1 to TRBJ2-7; TRBD1 agrees at 8 bases. The ends lost 4 bases at V and 7 bases at J; junction bases unmatched: 12. Germline V gene sequence: CDR1 SQVTM, CDR2 ANQGSEA. The CDR3 has 14 amino acids. The CDR3 sequence: CSVAPGRGRSEQYF. The CDR3 region has the DNA TGCAGCGTTGCCCCGGGCAGGGGGCGTAGTGAGCAGTACTTC.

As for this clonotype: Here the CDR3 omits its conserved ending phenylalanine or tryptophan, so a read error is the likely source. The limits of the CDR3 on the DNA are not certain, so only TCRdb's listed CDR3 is given. This sequence joins TRBV6-2 or TRBV6-3 and TRBJ2-1; the table's D call, TRBD1, was not checked against the DNA. The germline V gene encodes CDR1 MNHEY and CDR2 SVGEGT. The CDR3 contains 14 residues when both ends are counted. This chain's CDR3 is CASSPQGTANEHFL.

In the case of this clonotype: A read error is likely, as this CDR3 ends without the conserved phenylalanine or tryptophan. The genes are TRBV4-3 and TRBJ2-7; D unresolved. The CDR3 runs 14 residues. The V gene lost 0 bases and the J gene lost 1 base, with 7 bases spanning the gap. Germline CDR1 reads LGHNA; CDR2 reads YSLEER. Written as DNA, the CDR3 is TGCGCCAGCAGCCAAGATTTAGGGTCCTACGAGCAGTACCTC. Translation: CASSQDLGSYEQYL.

As concerns this clonotype: This could be a read error, since a much larger clone is one nucleotide away. This chain links TRBV20-1 with TRBJ1-6, with D maybe TRBD1 (6 bases). The CDR3 loop spans 15 amino acids. The V end lost 1 base, the J end lost 6 bases, and 13 bases lay between the germline ends. Germline CDR1 and CDR2: DFQATT and SNEGSKA (reference sequence). The CDR3 spells CSARVTPRGNSPLHF. CDR3 nucleotides: TGCAGTGCTAGAGTGACACCCAGGGGTAATTCACCCCTCCACTTT.

In the case of this clonotype: The germline gene is not matched at one end of the junction; a read error may be the cause. The genes are TRBV6-1 and TRBJ1-5; D is possibly TRBD1 (5 bases). The CDR3 length is 17 residues. Per germline, CDR1 MNHNS and CDR2 SASEGT. CDR3 nucleotides: TGTGCTAGCAGTCTCCGAGGGGCCGGGGCGAGCAATCAGCCCCAGCATTTT. It translates to CASSLRGAGASNQPQHF.

Comments on this clonotype: The conserved closing phenylalanine or tryptophan is absent in this CDR3, likely reflecting a read error. The chain is built from TRBV20-1 and TRBJ2-5, with D hard to call. The CDR3 contains 14 residues. Germline loops: CDR1 DFQATT, CDR2 SNEGSKA (reference sequence). Here the CDR3 reads CSVRDLGTLETQYL. CDR3 DNA: TGCAGTGTTAGAGATTTAGGCACCTTAGAGACCCAGTACCTC.

The V gene is TRBV6-5, the J gene TRBJ1-4, with D hard to call. Per germline, CDR1 MNHEY and CDR2 SVGAGI. This CDR3 is built from 14 residues. Trimming shortened V by 8 bases and J by 3 bases, and 13 bases separated the two germline ends. The DNA of the CDR3 is TGTGCCAGCGGGTCACTTGCAGCTAATGAAAAACTGTTTTTT. Protein: CASGSLAANEKLFF.

CDR3 region: CASSPQDAAGTQYF. The CDR3 nucleotides read TGTGCCAGCTCACCACAAGATGCGGCGGGTACGCAGTATTTT. The rearrangement uses TRBV18 and TRBJ2-3; tentatively, D is TRBD2 (5 bases). V was pared by 1 base and J by 8 bases, with 13 bases between. Germline lookup yields CDR1 KGHSH and CDR2 LQKENI. CDR3 size: 14 residues.

The chain recombines TRBV4-3 with TRBJ2-3; D gene unclear. The J call may be wrong; the DNA end is better matched by TRBJ1-5. The length of the CDR3 is 15 residues. Germline V gene data show CDR1 as LGHNA and CDR2 as YSLEER. The DNA for the CDR3 is TGCGCCAGCAGCCAAGAGGTGGAGAGGATGGGTACGCAGCATTTT. Protein: CASSQEVERMGTQHF.

The rearrangement joins TRBV7-9 to TRBJ2-3, with a weak D call TRBD1 (5 bases). Germline V lookup: CDR1 SEHNR, CDR2 FQNEAQ (reference sequence). The CDR3 is made up of 17 amino acids. Trimming stripped 3 bases from V and 2 bases from J, with 18 bases between. CDR3 DNA sequence: TGTGCCAGCAGCTTGTCGAGGATTAACGGACACACAGATACGCAGTATTTT. Its translation: CASSLSRINGHTDTQYF.

About this clonotype: Just one base apart from a much larger clone, this may be a read error. This rearrangement joins TRBV20-1 to TRBJ2-2; 7 bases line up with TRBD2. Trimming took 6 bases from V and 8 from J; bases not matched to a gene: 12. Germline CDR1 is DFQATT and CDR2 is SNEGSKA (reference sequence). The CDR3 extends over 14 amino acids. In DNA form, the CDR3 reads TGCAGTGCATCAGTGGGAGGGCCTGGGGGGGAGCTGTTTTTT. It yields the protein CSASVGGPGGELFF.

This clonotype came up many times. This rearrangement joins TRBV4-3 to TRBJ1-2, with 8 positions matching TRBD1. V lost 4 bases, J lost 4 bases, and 5 bases stayed unmatched. The CDR3 is 14 amino acids. Germline CDR1 is LGHNA and CDR2 is YSLEER. CDR3 DNA sequence: TGCGCCAGCAGCCCGGGACAGGCCCTCTATGGCTACACCTTC. Its protein product is CASSPGQALYGYTF.

Worth noting for this clonotype: A junction end diverges from the germline sequence, so it may reflect a read error. V usage is TRBV4-3 and J usage is TRBJ2-2, with 7 bases fitting TRBD1. The CDR3 contains 17 residues. From germline, CDR1 is LGHNA and CDR2 YSLEER. For the CDR3, the DNA is TGCGCCAGCAGTCAGGGTACAGGGGAAATGAACACCGGGGAGCTGTATTTT. Translating it yields CASSQGTGEMNTGELYF.

This clonotype is deemed medium-sized. The V call is TRBV4-3, the J call TRBJ1-1; D is unclear. Trimming took 0 bases from V and 3 from J, leaving 8 bases between them. The CDR3 extends over 14 amino acids. Per the germline V gene, CDR1 is LGHNA and CDR2 is YSLEER. The CDR3 region has the DNA TGCGCCAGCAGCCAAGAGGTCGAGTACACTGAAGCTTTCTTT. This encodes CASSQEVEYTEAFF.

This clonotype appeared a few times. The CDR3 does not end in the conserved phenylalanine or tryptophan, so this is likely a read error. This chain joins TRBV6-6 and TRBJ1-6; 7 nucleotides match TRBD1. Germline CDR1 MNHNY, CDR2 SVGAGI (reference sequence). This CDR3 is 16 amino acids long. Here the CDR3 reads CVSTFTSGQYNSPLHL. The DNA for the CDR3 is TGTGTCAGCACATTTACTTCGGGACAGTATAATTCACCCCTCCACCTT.

As to this clonotype: The CDR3 ends on some other residue instead of the conserved phenylalanine or tryptophan, so this is likely a read error. The limits of the CDR3 on the DNA are not certain, so only TCRdb's listed CDR3 is given. J is TRBJ1-5 and V is TRBV20-1; the table's D gene call, TRBD1, was not cross checked with the DNA. CDR1 DFQATT and CDR2 SNEGSKA come from the germline V gene (reference sequence). The CDR3 spans 13 amino acids, including both terminal residues. Here the CDR3 reads CSAGVMGQGAEHI.

This clonotype was observed a single time. The CDR3 ends on some other residue instead of the conserved phenylalanine or tryptophan, so this is likely a read error. The chain couples TRBV29-1 to TRBJ1-2, with 7 positions matching TRBD1. The CDR3 is 12 residues long. Germline lookup yields CDR1 SQVTM and CDR2 ANQGSEA. The CDR3, as DNA: TGCAGCTTTGAGGGACAGACTGATGGCTACACCTAC. It is translated as CSFEGQTDGYTY.

This clonotype was recorded only once. A much larger clonotype is one base distant, so this may be a read error. This chain uses TRBV5-1 with TRBJ2-7; 7 nucleotides align to TRBD1. This CDR3 is 14 amino acids long. The trim removed 2 bases at V and 1 base at J, leaving 3 bases unmatched. CDR1 and CDR2 from the germline V gene are SGHRS and YFSETQ. In DNA form, the CDR3 reads TGCGCCAGCAGCTTAGGGACAGTTTCCTACGAGCAGTACTTC. As protein: CASSLGTVSYEQYF.

A remark on this clonotype: At one boundary the junction diverges from the germline segment, which might be a read error. The chain recombines TRBV4-3 with TRBJ2-2; TRBD1 aligns across 7 bases. This CDR3 region has 16 residues. The V gene's germline CDR1 is LGHNA and CDR2 YSLEER. The CDR3 DNA reads TGCGGCAGCAGCCAAGATAGGGGGCGAACAGTCGGGGAGCTATTTTTT. Translating gives CGSSQDRGRTVGELFF.

In the case of this clonotype: A single base separates this from a much larger clone, so it may be a read error. The chain uses TRBV7-9 and TRBJ1-6, with D uncertain. CDR3 length: 14 amino acids. Germline V gives CDR1 SEHNR, CDR2 FQNEAQ (reference sequence). The CDR3: CASGFYAPTSPLHF. CDR3 DNA sequence: TGTGCCAGCGGCTTTTACGCGCCCACTTCACCCCTCCACTTT.

This clonotype was picked up many times. The J gene is TRBJ2-1, the V gene TRBV6-2 or TRBV6-3, with TRBD2 identical over 12 bases. The CDR3 has 19 amino acids. Germline V gene data show CDR1 as MNHEY and CDR2 as SVGEGT. With V trimmed by 4 bases and J by 2 bases, 12 bases remained unmatched. The CDR3 is CASSSLTSGRTPAYNEQFF. CDR3 coding DNA: TGTGCCAGCAGTTCACTAACTAGCGGGAGGACCCCCGCCTACAATGAGCAGTTCTTC.

The chain uses TRBV4-3 and TRBJ2-1, with 8 bases aligning to TRBD2. The CDR3 loop spans 15 amino acids. Trimming cost V 7 bases and J 9 bases; bases outside gene matches: 14. From germline, CDR1 is LGHNA and CDR2 YSLEER. CDR3 DNA sequence: TGCGCCAGCAAACCCGCGGGGGGCCAGAGGGGTGAGCAGTTCTTC. Its protein product is CASKPAGGQRGEQFF.

This clonotype showed up many times. The chain couples TRBV6-2 or TRBV6-3 to TRBJ1-2; 10 nucleotides match TRBD1. CDR3 length: 15 residues. Germline V lookup: CDR1 MNHEY, CDR2 SVGEGT. Trimming at V came to 2 bases and at J to 7 bases, leaving 7 bases not matched to a gene. The CDR3 spells CASSYRDRGLGGYTF. In DNA, the CDR3 is TGTGCCAGCAGTTACCGCGACAGGGGGCTCGGTGGCTACACCTTC.

For this clonotype: The germline gene is not matched at one end of the junction; a read error may be the cause. The V call is TRBV4-2, the J call TRBJ1-5, with 9 bases matching TRBD1. The CDR3 is 15 residues long. Germline-derived CDR1 and CDR2 are LGHNA and YNFKEQ. CDR3 bases: TGTGCCAGCAGCCAAGAGGGGACAGGGAATCAGCTCCAGCATTTT. Translated: CASSQEGTGNQLQHF.